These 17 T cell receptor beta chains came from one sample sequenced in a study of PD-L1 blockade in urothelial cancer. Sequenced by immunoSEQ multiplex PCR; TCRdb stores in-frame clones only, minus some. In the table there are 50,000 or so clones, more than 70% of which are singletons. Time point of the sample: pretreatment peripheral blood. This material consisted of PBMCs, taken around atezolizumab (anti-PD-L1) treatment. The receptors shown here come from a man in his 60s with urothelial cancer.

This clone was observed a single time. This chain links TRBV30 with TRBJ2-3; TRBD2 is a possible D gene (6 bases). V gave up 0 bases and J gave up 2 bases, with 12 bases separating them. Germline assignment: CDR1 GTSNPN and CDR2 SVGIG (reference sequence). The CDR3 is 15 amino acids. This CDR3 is CAWSVLGGATDTQYF. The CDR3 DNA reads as TGTGCCTGGAGTGTACTGGGCGGGGCCACAGATACGCAGTATTTT.

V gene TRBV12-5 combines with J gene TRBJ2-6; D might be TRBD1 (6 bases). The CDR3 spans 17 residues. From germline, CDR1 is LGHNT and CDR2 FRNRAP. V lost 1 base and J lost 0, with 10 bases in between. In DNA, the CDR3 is TGTGCTAGTGGTTTGGCGGGACATTCCTCTGGGGCCAACGTCCTGACTTTC. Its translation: CASGLAGHSSGANVLTF.

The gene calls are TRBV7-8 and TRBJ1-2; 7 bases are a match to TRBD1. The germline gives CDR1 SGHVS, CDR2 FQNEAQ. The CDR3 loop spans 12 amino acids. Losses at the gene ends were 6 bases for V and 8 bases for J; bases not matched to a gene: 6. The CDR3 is CASSDREEGYTF. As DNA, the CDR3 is TGTGCCAGCAGTGACAGGGAGGAAGGCTACACCTTC.

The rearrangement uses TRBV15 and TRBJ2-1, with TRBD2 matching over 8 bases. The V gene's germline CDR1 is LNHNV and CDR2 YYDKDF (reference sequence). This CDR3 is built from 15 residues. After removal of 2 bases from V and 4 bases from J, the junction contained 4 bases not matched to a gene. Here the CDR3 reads CATSRLAGSYNEQFF. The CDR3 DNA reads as TGTGCCACCAGCAGATTAGCGGGATCGTACAATGAGCAGTTCTTC.

The CDR3 reads CASSQQETQYF. CDR3 bases: TGTGCCAGCAGCCAACAAGAGACCCAGTACTTC. V gene TRBV5-4 combines with J gene TRBJ2-5; D gene uncertain. CDR1 SGHNT and CDR2 YYREEE come from the germline V gene (reference sequence). This CDR3 comprises 11 residues. Trimming took off 4 bases at V and 2 bases at J, with 3 bases between the two ends.

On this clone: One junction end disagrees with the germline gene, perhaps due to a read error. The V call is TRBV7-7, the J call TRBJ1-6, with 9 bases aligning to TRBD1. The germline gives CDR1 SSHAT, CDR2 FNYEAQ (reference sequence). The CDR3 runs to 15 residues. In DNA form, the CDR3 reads TGTGCTAGCAGCGAATCCGGGACAGGGAGTTCACCCCTCCACTTT. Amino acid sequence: CASSESGTGSSPLHF.

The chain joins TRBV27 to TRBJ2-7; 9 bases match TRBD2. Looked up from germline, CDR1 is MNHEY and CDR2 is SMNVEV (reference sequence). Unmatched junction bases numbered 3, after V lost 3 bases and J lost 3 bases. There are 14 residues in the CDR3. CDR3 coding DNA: TGTGCCAGCAGTTTGGCTAGCGGGGTCTACGAGCAGTACTTC. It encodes CASSLASGVYEQYF.

Written as DNA, the CDR3 is TGTGCCAGTAGTATTTCGCGACTAGCGGGAGGCGGAGAGACCCAGTACTTC. Translated, it gives CASSISRLAGGGETQYF. The chain is built from TRBV19 and TRBJ2-5; TRBD2 aligns across 13 bases. The CDR3 length is 17 residues. Germline V gene data show CDR1 as LNHDA and CDR2 as SQIVND (reference sequence). V was pared by 3 bases and J by 4 bases, with 8 bases of the junction left unmatched.

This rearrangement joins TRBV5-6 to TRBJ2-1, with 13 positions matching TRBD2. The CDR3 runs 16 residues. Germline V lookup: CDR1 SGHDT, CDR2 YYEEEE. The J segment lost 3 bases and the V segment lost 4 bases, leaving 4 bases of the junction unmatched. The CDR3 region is CASSVWTSGSYNEQFF. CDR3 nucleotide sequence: TGTGCCAGCAGCGTTTGGACTAGCGGGAGCTACAATGAGCAGTTCTTC.

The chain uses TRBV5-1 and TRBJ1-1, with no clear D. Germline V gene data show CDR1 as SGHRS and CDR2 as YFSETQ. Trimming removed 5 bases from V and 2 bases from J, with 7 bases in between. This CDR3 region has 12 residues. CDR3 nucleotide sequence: TGCGCCAGCAGGGAGGGAAACACTGAAGCTTTCTTT. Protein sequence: CASREGNTEAFF.

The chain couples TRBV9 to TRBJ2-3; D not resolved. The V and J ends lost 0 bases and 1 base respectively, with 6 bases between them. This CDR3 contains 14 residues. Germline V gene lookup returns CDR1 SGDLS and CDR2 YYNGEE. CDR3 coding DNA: TGTGCCAGCAGCGTAGTCCTAGGCACAGATACGCAGTATTTT. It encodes CASSVVLGTDTQYF.

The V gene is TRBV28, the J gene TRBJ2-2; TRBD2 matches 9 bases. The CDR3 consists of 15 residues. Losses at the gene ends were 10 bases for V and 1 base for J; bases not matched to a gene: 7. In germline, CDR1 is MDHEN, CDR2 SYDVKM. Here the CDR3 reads CAISSGAKNTGELFF. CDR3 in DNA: TGTGCCATCTCTAGCGGGGCCAAGAACACCGGGGAGCTGTTTTTT.

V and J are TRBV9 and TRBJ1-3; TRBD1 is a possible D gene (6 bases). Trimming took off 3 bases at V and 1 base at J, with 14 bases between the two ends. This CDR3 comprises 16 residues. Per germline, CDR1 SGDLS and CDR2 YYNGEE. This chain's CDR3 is CASSALGGDSGNTIYF. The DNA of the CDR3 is TGTGCCAGCAGCGCCTTAGGGGGTGATTCTGGAAACACCATATATTTT.

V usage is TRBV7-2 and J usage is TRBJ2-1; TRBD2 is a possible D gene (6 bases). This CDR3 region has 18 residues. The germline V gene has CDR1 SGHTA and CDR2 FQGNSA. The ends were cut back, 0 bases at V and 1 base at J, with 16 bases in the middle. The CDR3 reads CASSLAVLTRGSYNEQFF. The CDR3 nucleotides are TGTGCCAGCAGCTTAGCGGTCTTGACTAGAGGTTCCTACAATGAGCAGTTCTTC.

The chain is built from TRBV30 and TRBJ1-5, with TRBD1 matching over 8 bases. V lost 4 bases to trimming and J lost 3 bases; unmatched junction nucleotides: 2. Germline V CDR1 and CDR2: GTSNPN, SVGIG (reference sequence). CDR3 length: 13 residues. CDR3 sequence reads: CAWTDRVNQPQHF. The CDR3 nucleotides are TGTGCCTGGACGGACAGGGTCAATCAGCCCCAGCATTTT.

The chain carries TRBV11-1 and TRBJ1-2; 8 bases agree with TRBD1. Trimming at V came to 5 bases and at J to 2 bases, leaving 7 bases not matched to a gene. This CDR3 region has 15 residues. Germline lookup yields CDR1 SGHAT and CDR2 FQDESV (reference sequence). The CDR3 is CASSQRTGTNYGYTF. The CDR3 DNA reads TGTGCCAGCAGCCAGAGGACAGGGACGAACTATGGCTACACCTTC.

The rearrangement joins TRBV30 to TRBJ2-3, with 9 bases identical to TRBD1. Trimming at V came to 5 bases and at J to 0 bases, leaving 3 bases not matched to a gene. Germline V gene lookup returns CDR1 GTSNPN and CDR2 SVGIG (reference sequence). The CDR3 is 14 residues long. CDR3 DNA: TGTGCCTGGGTTGACAGGGGGAGCACAGATACGCAGTATTTT. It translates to CAWVDRGSTDTQYF.